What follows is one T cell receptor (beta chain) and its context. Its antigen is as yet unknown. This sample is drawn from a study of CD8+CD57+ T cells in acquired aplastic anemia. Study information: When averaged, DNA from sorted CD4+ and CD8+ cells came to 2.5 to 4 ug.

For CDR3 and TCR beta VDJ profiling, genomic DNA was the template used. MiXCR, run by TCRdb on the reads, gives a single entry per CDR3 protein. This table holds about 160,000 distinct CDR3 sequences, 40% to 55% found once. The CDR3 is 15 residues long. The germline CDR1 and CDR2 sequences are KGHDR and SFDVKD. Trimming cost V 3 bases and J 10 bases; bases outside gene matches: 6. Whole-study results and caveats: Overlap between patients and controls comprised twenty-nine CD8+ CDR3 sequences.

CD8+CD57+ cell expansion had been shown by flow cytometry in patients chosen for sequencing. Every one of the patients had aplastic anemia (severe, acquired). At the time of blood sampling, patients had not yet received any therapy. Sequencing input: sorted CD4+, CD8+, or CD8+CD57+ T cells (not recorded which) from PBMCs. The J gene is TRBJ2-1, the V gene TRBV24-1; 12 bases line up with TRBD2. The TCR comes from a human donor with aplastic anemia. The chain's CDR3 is CATSDPRTSGVEQFF. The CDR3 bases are TGTGCCACCAGTGATCCTAGGACTAGCGGGGTCGAGCAGTTCTTC.